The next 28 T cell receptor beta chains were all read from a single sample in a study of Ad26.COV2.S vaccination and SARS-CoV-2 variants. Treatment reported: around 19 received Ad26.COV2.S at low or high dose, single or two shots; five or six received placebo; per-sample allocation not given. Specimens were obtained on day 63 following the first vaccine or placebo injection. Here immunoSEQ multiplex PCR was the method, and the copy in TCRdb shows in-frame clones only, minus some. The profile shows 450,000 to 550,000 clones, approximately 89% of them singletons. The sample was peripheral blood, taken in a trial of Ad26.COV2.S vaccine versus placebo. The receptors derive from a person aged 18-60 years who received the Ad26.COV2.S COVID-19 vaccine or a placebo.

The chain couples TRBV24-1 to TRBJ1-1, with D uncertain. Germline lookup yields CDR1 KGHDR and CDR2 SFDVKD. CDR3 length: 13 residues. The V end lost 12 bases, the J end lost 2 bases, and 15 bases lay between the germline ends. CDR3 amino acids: CAVTDSGNTEAFF. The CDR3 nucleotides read TGTGCCGTAACAGACTCGGGCAACACTGAAGCTTTCTTT.

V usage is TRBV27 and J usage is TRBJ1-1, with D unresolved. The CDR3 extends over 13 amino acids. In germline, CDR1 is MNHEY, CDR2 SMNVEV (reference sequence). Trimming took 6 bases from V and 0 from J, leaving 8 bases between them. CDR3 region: CASSSLMNTEAFF. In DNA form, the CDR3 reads TGTGCCAGCAGCTCCCTTATGAACACTGAAGCTTTCTTT.

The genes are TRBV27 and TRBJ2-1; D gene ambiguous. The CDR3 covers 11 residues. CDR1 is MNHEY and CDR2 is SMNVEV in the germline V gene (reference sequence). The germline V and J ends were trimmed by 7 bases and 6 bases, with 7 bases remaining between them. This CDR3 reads CASTVGNEQFF. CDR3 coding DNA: TGTGCCAGCACTGTAGGCAATGAGCAGTTCTTC.

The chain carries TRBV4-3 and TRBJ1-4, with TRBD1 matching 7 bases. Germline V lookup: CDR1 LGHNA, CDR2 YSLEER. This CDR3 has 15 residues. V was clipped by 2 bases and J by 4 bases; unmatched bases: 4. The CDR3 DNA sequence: TGCGCCAGCAGCCAACCCGGGACAGATAATGAAAAACTGTTTTTT. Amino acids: CASSQPGTDNEKLFF.

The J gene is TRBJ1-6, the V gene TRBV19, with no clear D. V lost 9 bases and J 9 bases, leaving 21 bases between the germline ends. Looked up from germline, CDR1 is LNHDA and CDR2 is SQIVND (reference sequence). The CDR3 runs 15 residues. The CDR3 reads CASGFTRGTSSPLHF. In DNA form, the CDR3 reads TGTGCCAGCGGTTTTACGCGGGGTACGAGTTCACCCCTCCACTTT.

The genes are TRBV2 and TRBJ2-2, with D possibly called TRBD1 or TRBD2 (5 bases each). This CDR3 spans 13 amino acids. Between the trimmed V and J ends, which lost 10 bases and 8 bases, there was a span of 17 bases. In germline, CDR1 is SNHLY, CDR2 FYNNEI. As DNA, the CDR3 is TGTGCCACCCGGGACCTTGAGGCTGGGGAGCTGTTTTTT. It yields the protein CATRDLEAGELFF.

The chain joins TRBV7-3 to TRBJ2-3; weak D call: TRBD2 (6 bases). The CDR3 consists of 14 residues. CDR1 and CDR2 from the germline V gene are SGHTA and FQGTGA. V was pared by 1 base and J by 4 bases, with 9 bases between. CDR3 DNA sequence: TGTGCCAGCAGCTTAATCGGAGGGCCAGATACGCAGTATTTT. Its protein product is CASSLIGGPDTQYF.

The DNA for the CDR3 is TGTGCCTGCTCACCCTCAACACACATAGGGACAACTAATGAAAAACTGTTTTTT. This gives the protein CACSPSTHIGTTNEKLFF. V and J are TRBV30 and TRBJ1-4, with D unresolved. V gave up 6 bases and J gave up 0 bases, with 23 bases separating them. Per the germline V gene, CDR1 is GTSNPN and CDR2 is SVGIG (reference sequence). The CDR3 has 18 amino acids.

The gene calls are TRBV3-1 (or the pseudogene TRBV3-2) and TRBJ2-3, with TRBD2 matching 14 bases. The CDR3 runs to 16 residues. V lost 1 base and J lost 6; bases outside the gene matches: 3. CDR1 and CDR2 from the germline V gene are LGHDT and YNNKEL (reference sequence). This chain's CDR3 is CASSQARTSGGDTQYF. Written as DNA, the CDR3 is TGTGCCAGCAGCCAAGCCCGGACTAGCGGGGGGGATACGCAGTATTTT.

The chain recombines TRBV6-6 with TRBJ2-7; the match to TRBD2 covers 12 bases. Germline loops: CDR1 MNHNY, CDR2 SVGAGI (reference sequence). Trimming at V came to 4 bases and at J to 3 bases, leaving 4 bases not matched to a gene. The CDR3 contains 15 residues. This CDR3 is CASSSSGGVFYEQYF. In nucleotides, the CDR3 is TGTGCCAGCAGTTCTAGCGGGGGGGTATTCTACGAGCAGTACTTC.

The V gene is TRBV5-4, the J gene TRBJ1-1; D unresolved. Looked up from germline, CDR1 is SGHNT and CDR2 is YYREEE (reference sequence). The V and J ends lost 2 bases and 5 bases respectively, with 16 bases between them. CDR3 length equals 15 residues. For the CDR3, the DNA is TGTGCCAGCAGCTTCGGGCAGAATCGGTTTACTGAAGCTTTCTTT. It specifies CASSFGQNRFTEAFF.

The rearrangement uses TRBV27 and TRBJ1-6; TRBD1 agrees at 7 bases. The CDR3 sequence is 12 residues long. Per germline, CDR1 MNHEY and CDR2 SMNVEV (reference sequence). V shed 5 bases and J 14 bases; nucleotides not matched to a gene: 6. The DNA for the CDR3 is TGTGCCAGCAGTCCAAACAGGGGATCCCTCCACTTT. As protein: CASSPNRGSLHF.

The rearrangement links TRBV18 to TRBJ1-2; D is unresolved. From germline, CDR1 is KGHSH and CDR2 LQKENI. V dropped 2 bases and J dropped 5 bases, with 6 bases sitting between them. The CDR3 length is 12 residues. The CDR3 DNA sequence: TGTGCCAGCTCACCAGGCCAGTATGGCTACACCTTC. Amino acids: CASSPGQYGYTF.

In DNA, the CDR3 is TGTGCCAGCAGTTTATGGTCCCACGGGACAGCTCTTTATGGCTACACCTTC. This codes for CASSLWSHGTALYGYTF. The chain carries TRBV28 and TRBJ1-2; 7 bases fit TRBD1. The CDR3 totals 17 residues. After removal of 0 bases from V and 5 bases from J, the junction contained 12 bases not matched to a gene. Germline loops: CDR1 MDHEN, CDR2 SYDVKM.

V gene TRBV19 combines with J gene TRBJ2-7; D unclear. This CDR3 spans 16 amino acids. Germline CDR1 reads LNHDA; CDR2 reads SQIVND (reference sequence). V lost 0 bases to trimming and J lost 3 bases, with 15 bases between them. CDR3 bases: TGTGCCAGTAGTATAGATATGGAGACATCAGTCTACGAGCAGTACTTC. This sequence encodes CASSIDMETSVYEQYF.

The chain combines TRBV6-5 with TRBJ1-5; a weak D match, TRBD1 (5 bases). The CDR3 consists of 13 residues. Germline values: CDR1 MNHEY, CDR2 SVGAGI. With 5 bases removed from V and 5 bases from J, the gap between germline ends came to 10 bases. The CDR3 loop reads CASSHQGDQPQHF. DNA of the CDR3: TGTGCCAGCAGTCATCAGGGAGATCAGCCCCAGCATTTT.

CDR3 in amino acids: CSAAGAPGAFF. The DNA for the CDR3 is TGCAGTGCGGCCGGGGCCCCCGGAGCTTTCTTT. This sequence joins TRBV20-1 and TRBJ1-1; the D gene is possibly TRBD1 (5 bases). The CDR3 extends over 11 amino acids. Germline V gene lookup returns CDR1 DFQATT and CDR2 SNEGSKA (reference sequence). The V gene lost 6 bases and the J gene lost 10 bases, with 15 bases spanning the gap.

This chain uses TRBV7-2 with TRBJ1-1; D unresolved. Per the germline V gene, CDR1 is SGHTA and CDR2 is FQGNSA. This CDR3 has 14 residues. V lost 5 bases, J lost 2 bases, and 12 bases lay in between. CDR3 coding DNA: TGTGCCAGCAGCCTCCGGTGGGGTAACACTGAAGCTTTCTTT. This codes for CASSLRWGNTEAFF.

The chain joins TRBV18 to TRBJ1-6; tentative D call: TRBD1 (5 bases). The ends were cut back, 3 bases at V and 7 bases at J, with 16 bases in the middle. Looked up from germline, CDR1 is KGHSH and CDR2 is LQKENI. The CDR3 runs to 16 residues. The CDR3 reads CASSPRGGSRNSPLHF. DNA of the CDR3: TGTGCCAGCTCACCGCGGGGGGGATCGCGCAATTCACCCCTCCACTTT.

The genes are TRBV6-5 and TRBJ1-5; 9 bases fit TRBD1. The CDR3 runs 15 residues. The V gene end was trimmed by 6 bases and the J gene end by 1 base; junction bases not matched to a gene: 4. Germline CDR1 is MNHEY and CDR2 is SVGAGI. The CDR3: CASRLTGGSNQPQHF. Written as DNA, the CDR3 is TGTGCCAGCAGACTTACAGGGGGCAGCAATCAGCCCCAGCATTTT.

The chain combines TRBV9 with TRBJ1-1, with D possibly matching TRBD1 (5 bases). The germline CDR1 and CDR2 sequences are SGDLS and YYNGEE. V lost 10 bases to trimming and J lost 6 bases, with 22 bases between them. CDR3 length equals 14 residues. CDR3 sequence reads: CASSLGVMAPEAFF. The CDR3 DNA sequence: TGTGCCTCTTCCCTGGGGGTAATGGCCCCTGAAGCTTTCTTT.

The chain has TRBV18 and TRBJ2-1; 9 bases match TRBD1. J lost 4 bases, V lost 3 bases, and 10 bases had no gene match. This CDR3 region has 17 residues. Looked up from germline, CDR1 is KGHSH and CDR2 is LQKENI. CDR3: CASSPILTGGRYNEQFF. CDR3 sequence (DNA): TGTGCCAGCTCACCCATTTTGACAGGGGGTAGATACAATGAGCAGTTCTTC.

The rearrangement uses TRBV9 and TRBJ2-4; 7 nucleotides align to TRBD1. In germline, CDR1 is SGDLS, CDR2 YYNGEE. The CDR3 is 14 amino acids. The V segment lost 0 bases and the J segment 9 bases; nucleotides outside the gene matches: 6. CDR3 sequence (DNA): TGTGCCAGCAGCGTAGAAGGGGGCGTGGGCATTCAGTACTTC. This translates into CASSVEGGVGIQYF.

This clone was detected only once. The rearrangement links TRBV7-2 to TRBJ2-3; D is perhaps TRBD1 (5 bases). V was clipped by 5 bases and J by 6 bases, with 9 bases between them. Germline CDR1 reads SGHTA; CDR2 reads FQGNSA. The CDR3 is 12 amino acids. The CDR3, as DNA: TGTGCCAGCAGCGTCAGGGCGGATACGCAGTATTTT. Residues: CASSVRADTQYF.

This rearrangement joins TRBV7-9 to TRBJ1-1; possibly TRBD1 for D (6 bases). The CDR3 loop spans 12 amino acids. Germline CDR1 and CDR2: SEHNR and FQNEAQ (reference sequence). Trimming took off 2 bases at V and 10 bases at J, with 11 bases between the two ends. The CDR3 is CASSLPGAGAFF. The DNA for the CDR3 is TGTGCCAGCAGCTTACCGGGGGCGGGAGCTTTCTTT.

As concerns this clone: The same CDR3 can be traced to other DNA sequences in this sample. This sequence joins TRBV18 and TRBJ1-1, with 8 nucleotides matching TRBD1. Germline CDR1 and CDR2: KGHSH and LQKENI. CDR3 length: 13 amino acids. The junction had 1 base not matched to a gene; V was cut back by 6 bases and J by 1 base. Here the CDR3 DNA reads TGTGCCAGCTCCGGACAGGGGAACACTGAAGCTTTCTTT. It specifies CASSGQGNTEAFF. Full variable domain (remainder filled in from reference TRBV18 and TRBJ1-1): NAGVMQNPRHLVRRRGQEARLRCSPMKGHSHVYWYRQLPEEGLKFMVYLQKENIIDESGMPKERFSAEFPKEGPSILRIQQVVRGDSAAYFCASSGQGNTEAFFGQGTRLTVV.

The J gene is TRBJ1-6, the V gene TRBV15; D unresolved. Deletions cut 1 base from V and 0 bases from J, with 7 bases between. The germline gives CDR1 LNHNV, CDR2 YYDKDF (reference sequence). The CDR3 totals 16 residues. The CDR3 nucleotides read TGTGCCACCAGCAGAGGGAAGGGCTCCTATAATTCACCCCTCCACTTT. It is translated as CATSRGKGSYNSPLHF.

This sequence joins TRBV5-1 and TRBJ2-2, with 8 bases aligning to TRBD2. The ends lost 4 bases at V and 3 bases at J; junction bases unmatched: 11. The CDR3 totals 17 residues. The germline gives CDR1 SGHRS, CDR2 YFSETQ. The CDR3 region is CASSNAGGGSYTGELFF. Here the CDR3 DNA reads TGCGCCAGCAGCAATGCCGGCGGGGGGAGTTACACCGGGGAGCTGTTTTTT. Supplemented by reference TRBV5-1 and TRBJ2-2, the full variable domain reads KAGVTQTPRYLIKTRGQQVTLSCSPISGHRSVSWYQQTPGQGLQFLFEYFSETQRNKGNFPGRFSGRQFSNSRSEMNVSTLELGDSALYLCASSNAGGGSYTGELFFGEGSRLTVL.